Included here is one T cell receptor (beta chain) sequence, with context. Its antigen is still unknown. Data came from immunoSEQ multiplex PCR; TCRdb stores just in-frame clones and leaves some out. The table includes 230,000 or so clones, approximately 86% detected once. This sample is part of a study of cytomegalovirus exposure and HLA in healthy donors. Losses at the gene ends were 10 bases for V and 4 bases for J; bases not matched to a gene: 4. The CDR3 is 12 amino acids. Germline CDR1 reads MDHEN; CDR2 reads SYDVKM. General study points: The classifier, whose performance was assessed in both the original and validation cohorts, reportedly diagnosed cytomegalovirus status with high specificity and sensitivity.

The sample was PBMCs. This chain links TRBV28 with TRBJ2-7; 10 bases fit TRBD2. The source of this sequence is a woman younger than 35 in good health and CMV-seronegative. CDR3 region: CATRTSGYEQYF. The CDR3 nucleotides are TGTGCCACGCGGACTAGCGGATACGAGCAGTACTTC.